Listed below are T cell receptor beta chains from one sample, sequenced in a study of T cell repertoires in cytomegalovirus infection. Using its own MiXCR run on the reads, TCRdb lists one record per CDR3 protein. The table includes 250,000 to 300,000 distinct CDR3 sequences, roughly 23% detected once. The sample was PBMCs. The receptor source for this set is a human donor in good health (CMV status not recorded). Some clones in this sample may be carry-over from other donors' samples. Both conserved end residues are part of each CDR3. D genes are given only for firm matches. Expanded clones get a size class; other rows say once, few or many, or leave the size out.

D gene: NA; J gene: TRBJ1-3; V gene: TRBV29-1; clone size: few; CDR3 DNA: TGCAGCGGCCAACGGGGTGGAAACACCATATATTTT; CDR3 protein: CSGQRGGNTIYF
D gene: NA; J gene: TRBJ2-7; V gene: TRBV7-2; clone size: NA; CDR3 DNA: TGTGCCAGCAGCTTTGAGGGGATCAGGTACGAGCAGTACTTC; CDR3 protein: CASSFEGIRYEQYF
D gene: NA; J gene: TRBJ1-4; V gene: TRBV20-1; clone size: NA; CDR3 DNA: TGCAGTGCTGTAACAGGGTCCAATGAAAAACTGTTTTTT; CDR3 protein: CSAVTGSNEKLFF
D gene: TRBD2; J gene: TRBJ2-3; V gene: TRBV7-2; clone size: many; CDR3 DNA: TGTGCCAGCAGCACCCGACTAGCGGGAGGAACAGATACGCAGTATTTT; CDR3 protein: CASSTRLAGGTDTQYF
D gene: TRBD1; J gene: TRBJ1-2; V gene: TRBV29-1; clone size: NA; CDR3 DNA: TGCAGCGTAAGACAGGGTTATGCAAGTGGCTACACCTTC; CDR3 protein: CSVRQGYASGYTF
D gene: NA; J gene: TRBJ1-4; V gene: TRBV5-1; clone size: NA; CDR3 DNA: TGCGCCAGCAGCTTGGGTATAGGATCCGGTGAAAAACTGTTTTTT; CDR3 protein: CASSLGIGSGEKLFF
D gene: TRBD1; J gene: TRBJ1-2; V gene: TRBV20-1; clone size: NA; CDR3 DNA: TGCAGTGCCCCGAGGGGGCGCGCTAACTATGGCTACACCTTC; CDR3 protein: CSAPRGRANYGYTF
D gene: NA; J gene: TRBJ2-2; V gene: TRBV6-6; clone size: few; CDR3 DNA: TGTGCCAGCAGTTACCCCGTCGACCGGGGGAACACCGGGGAGCTGTTTTTT; CDR3 protein: CASSYPVDRGNTGELFF
D gene: TRBD1; J gene: TRBJ2-1; V gene: TRBV20-1; clone size: few; CDR3 DNA: TGCAGTGCTAGGTCGGGACAGGGGGCCGGTGAGCAGTTCTTC; CDR3 protein: CSARSGQGAGEQFF
D gene: NA; J gene: TRBJ2-1; V gene: TRBV4-1; clone size: NA; CDR3 DNA: TGCGCCAGCAGCCAAGAACAAGGGCCATACAATGAGCAGTTCTTC; CDR3 protein: CASSQEQGPYNEQFF
D gene: TRBD1; J gene: TRBJ2-7; V gene: TRBV12-3/TRBV12-4; clone size: NA; CDR3 DNA: TGTGCCAGCAGCCAATCTGGGACAGTAATAGGCTACGAGCAGTACTTC; CDR3 protein: CASSQSGTVIGYEQYF
D gene: TRBD2; J gene: TRBJ2-7; V gene: TRBV6-1; clone size: NA; CDR3 DNA: TGTGCCAGCAGTGAGTTTTCAGGGCTAGCGGGAGCCCTCGAGCAGTACTTC; CDR3 protein: CASSEFSGLAGALEQYF
D gene: TRBD1; J gene: TRBJ1-4; V gene: TRBV7-6; clone size: many; CDR3 DNA: TGTGCCAGCAGCGGCGGACAGGGAAGAGAAAAACTGTTTTTT; CDR3 protein: CASSGGQGREKLFF
D gene: NA; J gene: TRBJ2-5; V gene: TRBV5-4; clone size: NA; CDR3 DNA: TGTGCCAGCAGCGTTATAGGAGAGACCCAGTACTTC; CDR3 protein: CASSVIGETQYF
D gene: NA; J gene: TRBJ2-7; V gene: TRBV28; clone size: NA; CDR3 DNA: TGTGCCAGCAGTTTAAGGGAAAGCGAGCAGTACTTC; CDR3 protein: CASSLRESEQYF
D gene: NA; J gene: TRBJ1-4; V gene: TRBV11-2; clone size: NA; CDR3 DNA: TGTGCCAGCAGCTTACAGGGCGATGAAAAACTGTTTTTT; CDR3 protein: CASSLQGDEKLFF
D gene: TRBD2; J gene: TRBJ2-1; V gene: TRBV2; clone size: few; CDR3 DNA: TGTGCCAGCAGTGAACGGACTAGCGGGTACAATGAGCAGTTCTTC; CDR3 protein: CASSERTSGYNEQFF
D gene: TRBD1; J gene: TRBJ2-3; V gene: TRBV7-7; clone size: few; CDR3 DNA: TGTGCTAGCAGCTTAGTCCCCGGGACAGAAAATACGCAGTATTTT; CDR3 protein: CASSLVPGTENTQYF
D gene: NA; J gene: TRBJ2-1; V gene: TRBV18; clone size: few; CDR3 DNA: TGTGCCAGCTCACCATCTGGGGGGACACATGAGCAGTTTTTC; CDR3 protein: CASSPSGGTHEQFF